This TCR beta chain was identified during a study of cytomegalovirus exposure and HLA in healthy donors. Study-wide points: Researchers counted roughly 150 TCR beta chains as cytomegalovirus-associated. In a later analysis, HLA-associated beta chains showed higher expansion and lower generation probabilities than comparable chains. Evidence from a later analysis indicated that most CMV-associated TCR beta chains looked HLA-restricted.

CDR1 and CDR2 (germline): GTSNPN, SVGIG (reference sequence). The CDR3 covers 15 residues. The V segment lost 2 bases and the J segment 7 bases; nucleotides outside the gene matches: 12. The PCR contained 60 Vbeta and 13 Jbeta primers. Method: immunoSEQ multiplex PCR; TCRdb's copy keeps in-frame clones and lacks some. Of 150,000 to 200,000 clones detected, about four fifths appear once; the ten largest clones hold 4.9%. On this clone itself: As yet, its antigen is unknown.

Sequencing was carried out using PBMCs. The receptor was isolated from a woman younger than 30 in good health and CMV-seropositive. The chain links TRBV30 to TRBJ1-2; 8 nucleotides agree with TRBD1. The CDR3 reads CAWSPPDREFRGYTF. CDR3 nucleotide sequence: TGTGCCTGGAGTCCCCCGGACAGGGAATTTCGTGGCTACACCTTC. Using reference TRBV30 and TRBJ1-2 for the parts outside the CDR3, the full variable domain is SQTIHQWPATLVQPVGSPLSLECTVEGTSNPNLYWYRQAAGRGLQLLFYSVGIGQISSEVPQNLSASRPQDRQFILSSKKLLLSDSGFYLCAWSPPDREFRGYTFGSGTRLTVV.